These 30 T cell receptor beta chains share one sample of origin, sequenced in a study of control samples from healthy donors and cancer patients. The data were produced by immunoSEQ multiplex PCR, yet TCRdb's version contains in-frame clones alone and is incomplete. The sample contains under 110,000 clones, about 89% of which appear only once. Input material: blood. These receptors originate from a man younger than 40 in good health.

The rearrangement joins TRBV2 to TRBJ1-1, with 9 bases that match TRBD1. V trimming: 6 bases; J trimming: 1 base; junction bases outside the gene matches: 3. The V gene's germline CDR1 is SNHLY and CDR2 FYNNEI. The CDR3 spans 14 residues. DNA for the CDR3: TGTGCCAGCAGATACAGGGGGCGGAACACTGAAGCTTTCTTT. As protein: CASRYRGRNTEAFF. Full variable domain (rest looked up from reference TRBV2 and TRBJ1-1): EPEVTQTPSHQVTQMGQEVILRCVPISNHLYFYWYRQILGQKVEFLVSFYNNEISEKSEIFDDQFSVERPDGSNFTLKIRSTKLEDSAMYFCASRYRGRNTEAFFGQGTRLTVV.

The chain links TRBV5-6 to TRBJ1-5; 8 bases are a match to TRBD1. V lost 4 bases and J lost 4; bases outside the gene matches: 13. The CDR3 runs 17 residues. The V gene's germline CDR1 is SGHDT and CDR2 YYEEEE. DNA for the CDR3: TGTGCCAGCAGCCGAACCTTTACAGGGGGTAAGAATCAGCCCCAGCATTTT. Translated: CASSRTFTGGKNQPQHF.

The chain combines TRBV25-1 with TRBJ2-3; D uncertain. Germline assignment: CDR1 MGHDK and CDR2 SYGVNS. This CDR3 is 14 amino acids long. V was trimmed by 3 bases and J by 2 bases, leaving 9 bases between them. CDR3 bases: TGTGCCAGCAGTGAGGGCTCACACACAGATACGCAGTATTTT. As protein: CASSEGSHTDTQYF.

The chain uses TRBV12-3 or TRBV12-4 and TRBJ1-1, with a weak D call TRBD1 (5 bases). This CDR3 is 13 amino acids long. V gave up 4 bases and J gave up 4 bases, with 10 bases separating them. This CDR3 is CASSWGVTTEAFF. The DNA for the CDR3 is TGTGCCAGCAGTTGGGGGGTGACCACTGAAGCTTTCTTT.

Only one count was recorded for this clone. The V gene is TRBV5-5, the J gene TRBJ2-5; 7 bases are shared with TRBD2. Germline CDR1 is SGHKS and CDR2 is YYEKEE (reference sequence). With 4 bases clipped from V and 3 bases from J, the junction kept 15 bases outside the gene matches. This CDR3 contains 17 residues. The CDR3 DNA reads TGTGCCAGCAGCCTAGGACCGGGCACGGGGGGAAAAGAGACCCAGTACTTC. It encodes CASSLGPGTGGKETQYF.

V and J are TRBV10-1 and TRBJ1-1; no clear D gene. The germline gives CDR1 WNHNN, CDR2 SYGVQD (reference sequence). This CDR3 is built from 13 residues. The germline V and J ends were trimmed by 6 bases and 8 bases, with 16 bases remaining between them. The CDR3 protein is CASRGSETAEAFF. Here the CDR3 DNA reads TGCGCCAGCAGGGGTTCAGAGACCGCAGAAGCTTTCTTT.

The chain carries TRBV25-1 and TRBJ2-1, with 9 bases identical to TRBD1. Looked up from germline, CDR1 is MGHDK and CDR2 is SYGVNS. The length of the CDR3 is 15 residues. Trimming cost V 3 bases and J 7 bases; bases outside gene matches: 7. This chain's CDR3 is CASSEGGTGSNEQFF. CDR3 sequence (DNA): TGTGCCAGCAGTGAGGGTGGGACAGGGTCAAATGAGCAGTTCTTC.

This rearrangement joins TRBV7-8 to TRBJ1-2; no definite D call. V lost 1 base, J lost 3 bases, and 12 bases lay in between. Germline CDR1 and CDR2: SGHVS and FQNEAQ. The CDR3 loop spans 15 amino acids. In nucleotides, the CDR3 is TGTGCCAGCAGCTTAGGACCCGCCGTGGACTATGGCTACACCTTC. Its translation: CASSLGPAVDYGYTF.

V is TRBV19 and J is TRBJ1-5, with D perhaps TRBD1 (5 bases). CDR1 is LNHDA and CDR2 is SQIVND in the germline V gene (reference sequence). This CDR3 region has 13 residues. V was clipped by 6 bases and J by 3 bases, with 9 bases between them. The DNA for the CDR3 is TGTGCCAGTAGGGCCAGGGACAATCAGCCCCAGCATTTT. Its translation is CASRARDNQPQHF.

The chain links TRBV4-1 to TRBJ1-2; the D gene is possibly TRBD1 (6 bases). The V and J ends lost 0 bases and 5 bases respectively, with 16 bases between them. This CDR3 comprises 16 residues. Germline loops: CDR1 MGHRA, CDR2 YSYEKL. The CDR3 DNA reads TGCGCCAGCAGCCAAGACCCGGACAGAATTATATATGGCTACACCTTC. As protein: CASSQDPDRIIYGYTF.

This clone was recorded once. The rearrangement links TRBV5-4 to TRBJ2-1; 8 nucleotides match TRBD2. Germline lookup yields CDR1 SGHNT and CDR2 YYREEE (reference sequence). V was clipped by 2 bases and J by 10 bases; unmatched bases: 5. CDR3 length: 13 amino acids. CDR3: CASSLPRGGEQFF. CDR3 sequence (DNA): TGTGCCAGCAGCTTACCCCGGGGGGGCGAGCAGTTCTTC.

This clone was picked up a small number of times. CDR3 sequence: CASSYLGGPGETQYF. As DNA, the CDR3 is TGTGCCAGCAGTTATCTCGGAGGTCCGGGAGAGACCCAGTACTTC. The J gene is TRBJ2-5, the V gene TRBV6-2 or TRBV6-3; possibly TRBD2 for D (5 bases). Trimming left V 3 bases short and J 4 bases short, with 15 bases between. This CDR3 spans 15 amino acids. Germline V gives CDR1 MNHEY, CDR2 SVGEGT.

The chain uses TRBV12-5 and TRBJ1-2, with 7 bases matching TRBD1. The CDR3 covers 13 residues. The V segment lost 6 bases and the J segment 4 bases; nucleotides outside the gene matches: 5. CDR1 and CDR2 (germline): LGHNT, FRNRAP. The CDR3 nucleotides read TGTGCTAGTGGGGCGGGACAGCCCTATGGCTACACCTTC. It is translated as CASGAGQPYGYTF.

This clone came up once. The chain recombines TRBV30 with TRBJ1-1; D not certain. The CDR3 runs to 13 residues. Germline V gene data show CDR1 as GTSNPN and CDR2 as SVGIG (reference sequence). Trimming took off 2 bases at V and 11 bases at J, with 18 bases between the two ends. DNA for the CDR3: TGTGCCTGGAGTAGGACCGACCGGGATGGGGCTTTCTTT. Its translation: CAWSRTDRDGAFF.

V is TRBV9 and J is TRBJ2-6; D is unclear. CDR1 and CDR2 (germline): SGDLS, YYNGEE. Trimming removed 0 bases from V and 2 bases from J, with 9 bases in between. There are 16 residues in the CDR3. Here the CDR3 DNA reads TGTGCCAGCAGCGTAGGTCCGGGCACTGGGGCCAACGTCCTGACTTTC. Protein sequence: CASSVGPGTGANVLTF. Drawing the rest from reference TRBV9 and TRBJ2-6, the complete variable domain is DSGVTQTPKHLITATGQRVTLRCSPRSGDLSVYWYQQSLDQGLQFLIQYYNGEERAKGNILERFSAQQFPDLHSELNLSSLELGDSALYFCASSVGPGTGANVLTFGAGSRLTVL.

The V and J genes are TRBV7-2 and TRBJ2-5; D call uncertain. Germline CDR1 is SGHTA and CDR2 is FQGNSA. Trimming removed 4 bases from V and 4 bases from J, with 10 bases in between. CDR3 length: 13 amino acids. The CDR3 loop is CASSSESIETQYF. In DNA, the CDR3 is TGTGCCAGCAGCTCCGAATCGATAGAGACCCAGTACTTC.

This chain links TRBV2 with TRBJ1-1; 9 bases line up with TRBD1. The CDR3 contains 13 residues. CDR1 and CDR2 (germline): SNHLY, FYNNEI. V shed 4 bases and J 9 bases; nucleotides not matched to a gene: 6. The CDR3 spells CASSAGQGFQAFF. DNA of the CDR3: TGTGCCAGCAGTGCGGGACAGGGTTTCCAAGCTTTCTTT.

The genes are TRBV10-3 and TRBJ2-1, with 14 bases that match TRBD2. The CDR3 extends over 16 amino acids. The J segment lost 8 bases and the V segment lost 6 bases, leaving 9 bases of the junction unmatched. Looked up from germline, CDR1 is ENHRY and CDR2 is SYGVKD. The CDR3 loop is CAISQPGTSGRYEQFF. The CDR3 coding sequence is TGTGCCATCAGCCAACCTGGGACTAGCGGGAGATATGAGCAGTTCTTC.

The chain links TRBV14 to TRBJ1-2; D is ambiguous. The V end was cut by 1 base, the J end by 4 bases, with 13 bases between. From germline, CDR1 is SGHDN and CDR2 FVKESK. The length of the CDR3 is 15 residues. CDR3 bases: TGTGCCAGCAGCCAAGTACGCGTTGAGATCTATGGCTACACCTTC. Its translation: CASSQVRVEIYGYTF.

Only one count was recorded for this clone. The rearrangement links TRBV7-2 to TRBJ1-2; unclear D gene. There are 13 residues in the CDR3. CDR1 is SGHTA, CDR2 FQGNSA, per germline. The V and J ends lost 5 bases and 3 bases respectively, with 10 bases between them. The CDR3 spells CASSPQRDYGYTF. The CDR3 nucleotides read TGTGCCAGCAGCCCACAGCGGGACTATGGCTACACCTTC.

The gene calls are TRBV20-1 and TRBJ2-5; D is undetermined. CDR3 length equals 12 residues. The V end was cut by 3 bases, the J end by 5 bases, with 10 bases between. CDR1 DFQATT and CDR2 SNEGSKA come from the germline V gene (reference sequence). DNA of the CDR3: TGCAGTGCTAGTAATGGTCGGGAGACCCAGTACTTC. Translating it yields CSASNGRETQYF.

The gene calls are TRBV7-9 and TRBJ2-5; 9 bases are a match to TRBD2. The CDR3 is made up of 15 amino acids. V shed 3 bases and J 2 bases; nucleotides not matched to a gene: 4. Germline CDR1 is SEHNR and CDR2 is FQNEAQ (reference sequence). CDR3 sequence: CASSLAGGRQETQYF. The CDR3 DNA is TGTGCCAGCAGCTTGGCGGGGGGGCGACAAGAGACCCAGTACTTC.

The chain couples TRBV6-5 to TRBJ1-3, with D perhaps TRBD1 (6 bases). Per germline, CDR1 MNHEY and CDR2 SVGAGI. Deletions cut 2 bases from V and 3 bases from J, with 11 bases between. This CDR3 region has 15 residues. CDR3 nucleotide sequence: TGTGCCAGCAGTTACGTACAGGGAGATGGAAACACCATATATTTT. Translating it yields CASSYVQGDGNTIYF.

CDR3 nucleotide sequence: TGTGCCAGCAGCTTGGACACCCTCCAAGAGACCCAGTACTTC. Its translation: CASSLDTLQETQYF. The V gene is TRBV5-6, the J gene TRBJ2-5; D uncertain. Germline lookup yields CDR1 SGHDT and CDR2 YYEEEE. This CDR3 comprises 14 residues. The V gene lost 0 bases and the J gene lost 1 base, with 7 bases spanning the gap.

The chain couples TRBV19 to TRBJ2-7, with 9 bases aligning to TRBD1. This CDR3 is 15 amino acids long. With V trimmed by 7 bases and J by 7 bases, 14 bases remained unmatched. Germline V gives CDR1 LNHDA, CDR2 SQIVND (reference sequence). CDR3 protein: CASTQTGTGTREQYF. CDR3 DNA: TGTGCCAGTACCCAAACCGGGACAGGGACTCGGGAGCAGTACTTC.

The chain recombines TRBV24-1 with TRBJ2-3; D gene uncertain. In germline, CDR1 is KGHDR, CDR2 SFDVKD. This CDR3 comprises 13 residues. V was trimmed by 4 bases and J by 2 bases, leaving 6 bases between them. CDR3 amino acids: CATSDVITDTQYF. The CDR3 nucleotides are TGTGCCACCAGTGACGTGATCACAGATACGCAGTATTTT.

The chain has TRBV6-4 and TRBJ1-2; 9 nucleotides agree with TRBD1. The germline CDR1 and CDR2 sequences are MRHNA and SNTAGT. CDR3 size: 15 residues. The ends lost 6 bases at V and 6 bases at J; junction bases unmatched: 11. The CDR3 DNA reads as TGTGCCAGCAGGGATCCCGGGACAGGGAAAAATGGCTACACCTTC. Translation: CASRDPGTGKNGYTF.

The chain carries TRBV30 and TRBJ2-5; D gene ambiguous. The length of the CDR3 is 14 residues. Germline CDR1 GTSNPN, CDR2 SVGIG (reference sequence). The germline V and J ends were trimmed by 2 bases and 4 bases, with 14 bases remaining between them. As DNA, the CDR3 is TGTGCCTGGAGTCCCACCCGACGGGTAGAGACCCAGTACTTC. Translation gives CAWSPTRRVETQYF. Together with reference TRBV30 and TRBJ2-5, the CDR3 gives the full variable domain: SQTIHQWPATLVQPVGSPLSLECTVEGTSNPNLYWYRQAAGRGLQLLFYSVGIGQISSEVPQNLSASRPQDRQFILSSKKLLLSDSGFYLCAWSPTRRVETQYFGPGTRLLVL.

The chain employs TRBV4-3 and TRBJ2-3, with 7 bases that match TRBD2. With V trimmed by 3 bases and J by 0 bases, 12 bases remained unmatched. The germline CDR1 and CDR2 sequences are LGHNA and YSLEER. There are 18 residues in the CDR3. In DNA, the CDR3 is TGCGCCAGCAGCCAGCACCGGTGGGGGAGGGCTAGCACAGATACGCAGTATTTT. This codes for CASSQHRWGRASTDTQYF.

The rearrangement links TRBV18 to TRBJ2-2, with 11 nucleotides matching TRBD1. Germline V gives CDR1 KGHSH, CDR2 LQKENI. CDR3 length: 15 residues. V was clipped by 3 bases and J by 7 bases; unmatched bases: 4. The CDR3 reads CASSPDRGLNGELFF. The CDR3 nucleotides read TGTGCCAGCTCACCGGACAGGGGGCTGAACGGGGAGCTGTTTTTT.